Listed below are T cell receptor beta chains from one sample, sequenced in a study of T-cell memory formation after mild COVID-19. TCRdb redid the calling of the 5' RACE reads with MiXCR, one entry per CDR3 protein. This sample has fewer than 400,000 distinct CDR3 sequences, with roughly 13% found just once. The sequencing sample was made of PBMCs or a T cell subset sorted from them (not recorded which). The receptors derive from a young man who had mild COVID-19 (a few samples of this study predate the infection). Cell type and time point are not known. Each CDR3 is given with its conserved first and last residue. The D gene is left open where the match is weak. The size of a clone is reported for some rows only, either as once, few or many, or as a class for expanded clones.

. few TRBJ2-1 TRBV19 TGTGCCAGTAGTATCGAGAATGAGCAGTTCTTC CASSIENEQFF
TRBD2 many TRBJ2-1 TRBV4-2 TGTGCCAGCAGCCCGGGGGTAGCGGGGGGGGTAAGGCAGTTCTTC CASSPGVAGGVRQFF
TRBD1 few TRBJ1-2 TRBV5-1 TGCGCCAGCAGGATGGGACAGGGCAGGAACTATGGCTACACCTTC CASRMGQGRNYGYTF
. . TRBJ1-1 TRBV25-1 TGTGCCAGCAGTTTGGAGGGGTCGAGAGCTTTCTTT CASSLEGSRAFF
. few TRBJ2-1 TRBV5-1 TGCGCCAGCAGCCTGTACCTCGGACTAGGGGGCAATGAGCAGTTCTTC CASSLYLGLGGNEQFF
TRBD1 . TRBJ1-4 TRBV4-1 TGCGCCAGCAGCCAACCACAGGGGCCGAATGAAAAACTGTTTTTT CASSQPQGPNEKLFF
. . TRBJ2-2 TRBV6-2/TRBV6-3 TGTGCCAGCAGTTTTACCCCGAGTAGGGGCGACACCGGGGAGCTGTTTTTT CASSFTPSRGDTGELFF
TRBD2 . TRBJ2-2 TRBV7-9 TGTGCCAGCAGCTTAGTGAGGTCTAGCGGACTGAGGTTGAGCACCGGGGAGCTGTTTTTT CASSLVRSSGLRLSTGELFF
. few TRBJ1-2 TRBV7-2 TGTGCCAGCAGCTCTGGGACAACGGGAAGTAACTATGGCTACACCTTC CASSSGTTGSNYGYTF
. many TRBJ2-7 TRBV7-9 TGTGCCAGCAGCTCTACGCCCTACGAGCAGTACTTC CASSSTPYEQYF
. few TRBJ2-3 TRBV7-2 TGTGCCAGCAGCTCTCAGGGGTTGGCGCAGTATTTT CASSSQGLAQYF
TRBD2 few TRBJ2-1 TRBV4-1 TGCGCCAGCAGCCAAGAGGCGGCGGGGGGGCCCTACAATGAGCAGTTCTTC CASSQEAAGGPYNEQFF
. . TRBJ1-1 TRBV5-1 TGCGCCAGCAGCTTGTTCGACTTGGGTAACACTGAAGCTTTCTTT CASSLFDLGNTEAFF
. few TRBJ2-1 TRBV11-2 TGTGCCAGCAGCTTAGAAAGGCTTGGTGTGTTATTCTTC CASSLERLGVLFF
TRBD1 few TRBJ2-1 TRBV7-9 TGTGCCAGCAGCTCGGGTACAGGGGGTTCCTACAATGAGCAGTTCTTC CASSSGTGGSYNEQFF
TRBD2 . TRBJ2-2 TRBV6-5 TGTGCCAGCAGTTACTCGGGGACTAGTAACACCGGGGAGCTGTTTTTT CASSYSGTSNTGELFF
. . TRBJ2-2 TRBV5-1 TGCGCCAGCAGCTTGGGGGCCGGACAGAACACCGGGGAGCTGTTTTTT CASSLGAGQNTGELFF
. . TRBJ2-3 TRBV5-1 TGCGCCAGCAGGCCCGGGGACCGGGGGAGCACAGATACGCAGTATTTT CASRPGDRGSTDTQYF
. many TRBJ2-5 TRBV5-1 TGCGCCAGCAGCTCTGGGTCTTTACGGGAGACCCAGTACTTC CASSSGSLRETQYF
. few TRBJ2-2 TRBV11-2 TGTGCCAGCAGCCCCCCGATGGGCACCGGGGAGCTGTTTTTT CASSPPMGTGELFF
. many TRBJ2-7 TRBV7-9 TGTGCCAGCAGCGCCAAACAGGGTTACGAGCAGTACTTC CASSAKQGYEQYF
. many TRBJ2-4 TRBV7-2 TGTGCCAGCAGCCAATGGGGGGGGCAAAACATTCAGTACTTC CASSQWGGQNIQYF
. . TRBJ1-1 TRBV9 TGTGCCAGCAATCCCGTATTAGGGACTGAAGCTTTCTTT CASNPVLGTEAFF
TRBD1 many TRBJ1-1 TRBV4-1 TGCGCCAGCAGCCGGGGACAGGGGGGAACTGAAGCTTTCTTT CASSRGQGGTEAFF
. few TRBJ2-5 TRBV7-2 TGTGCCAGCAGCCCCGTGGGGGAAGAGACCCAGTACTTC CASSPVGEETQYF
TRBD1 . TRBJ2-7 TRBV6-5 TGTGCCAGCAGTTACTCCGAGCGTGGGGGACAGAGGGCCTACGAGCAGTACTTC CASSYSERGGQRAYEQYF
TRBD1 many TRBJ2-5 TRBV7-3 TGTGCCAGCAGCCCCCACAGGGGCGTCCCTCAAGAGACCCAGTACTTC CASSPHRGVPQETQYF
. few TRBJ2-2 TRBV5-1 TGCGCCAGCAGCCCAGCAGGAAGTATGAACACCGGGGAGCTGTTTTTT CASSPAGSMNTGELFF
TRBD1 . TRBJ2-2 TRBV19 TGTGCCAGTAGTATTGGGACAGGAGGGTCCGGGGAGCTGTTTTTT CASSIGTGGSGELFF